This TCR beta chain originates from a study of OX40 agonist ivuxolimab in advanced cancers. Some background on the complete study: The costimulatory receptor OX40 (CD134) was targeted by ivuxolimab, a fully human IgG2 agonistic monoclonal antibody. Prior anti-PD-1, anti-PD-L1 or anti-CTLA-4 therapy was permitted, and checkpoint inhibitors had been received by around 40% of dose-escalation patients. The dose-escalation cohort was around 83% male with a mean age of about 65 years, ranging from roughly 23 to 80. Of the 50 or so patients in dose escalation, some 20 had hepatocellular carcinoma, some 15 had melanoma, 9 had renal cell carcinoma and 9 had head and neck cancer. Peripheral TCRbeta sequencing aimed to test whether ivuxolimab altered TCR sequence diversity and caused clonal T-cell expansion. The paper describes the monotherapy dose-escalation part (N of about 55 patients) of the phase I trial of ivuxolimab. Intravenous ivuxolimab was administered to patients every 2 weeks at six dose levels: 0.01, 0.1, 0.3, 1.5, 3 and 10 mg/kg. Partial responses were achieved by three dose-escalation patients, of whom one had hepatocellular carcinoma and two had cutaneous melanoma.

Genomic DNA was extracted from sorted cells for sequencing of the TCRbeta CDR3 region. The immunoSEQ Assay was used for sequencing of TCRbeta CDR3 regions. As stored in TCRdb, this immuneACCESS dataset retains in-frame rearrangements with V and J assigned. A fraction of the clones does not appear; measured against another copy, unresolved V genes explain less than half of the discrepancy, and the remainder lacks a known reason. This sample holds under 55,000 clones; roughly 90% were observed only once. About 17% of the sample rests with the top ten. As for this clone: Which antigen it targets is not known. No base quality information exists; no much larger clone differs at one position.

Patients with a history of autoimmune disease or receiving systemic immunosuppression were excluded from the trial. Peripheral blood for TCR sequencing was collected from all dose cohorts at baseline, on cycle 4 day 1, and on cycle 7 day 1. Samples came from an open-label, multicenter, first-in-human phase I dose-escalation trial of ivuxolimab. Adults with locally advanced or metastatic melanoma, renal cell carcinoma, hepatocellular carcinoma or head and neck squamous cell carcinoma were enrolled in the trial. Before TCR sequencing, CD4+ T cells and CD8+ T cells from peripheral blood were sorted into separate populations. Summary of the overall study and its limitations: After ivuxolimab, CD8+ T cells had more expanded clones than CD4+ T cells on average. At doses of 0.1 to 3.0 mg/kg, clonal expansion of both CD4+ and CD8+ blood T cells was observed from baseline to week 6. Low levels of normalized T-cell clonal expansion were also shown by some nonresponding patients. Which antigens the clonally expanded peripheral T cells were specific for was not determined. In the 0.1-3.0 mg/kg groups, partial responders had among the lowest normalized peripheral clonal expansion, particularly in CD8+ T cells.

This receptor was identified in an adult with an advanced solid tumor such as melanoma, head and neck, liver or kidney cancer. The sequenced sample was CD4+ or CD8+ T cells sorted from blood, obtained in a trial of the OX40 agonist ivuxolimab.

The CDR3: CASGDSRGGQDTQYF. In nucleotide form, the sequence is TGTGCCAGCGGGGACTCCCGCGGGGGTCAAGATACGCAGTATTTT. The chain employs TRBV2 and TRBJ2-3; TRBD2 aligns with 7 central bases. Taken from cysteine to phenylalanine, the CDR3 has 15 residues. The retained sequence is limited to the CDR3, 45 bases, with the frame set at the first base. Unmatched junction bases come to 13, with V trimmed by 8 bases and J by 5 bases. In the germline V gene, CDR1 corresponds to SNHLY and CDR2 to FYNNEI.